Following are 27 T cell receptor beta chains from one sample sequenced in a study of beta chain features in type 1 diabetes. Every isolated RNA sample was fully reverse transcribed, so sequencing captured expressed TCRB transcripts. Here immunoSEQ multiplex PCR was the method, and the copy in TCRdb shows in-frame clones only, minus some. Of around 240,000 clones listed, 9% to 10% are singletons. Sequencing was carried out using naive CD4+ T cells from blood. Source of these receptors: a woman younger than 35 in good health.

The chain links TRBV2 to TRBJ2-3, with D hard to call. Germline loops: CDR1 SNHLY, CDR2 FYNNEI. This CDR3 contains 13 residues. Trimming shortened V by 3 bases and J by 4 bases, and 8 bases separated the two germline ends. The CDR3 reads CASSDYRADTQYF. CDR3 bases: TGTGCCAGCAGTGATTACCGGGCAGATACGCAGTATTTT.

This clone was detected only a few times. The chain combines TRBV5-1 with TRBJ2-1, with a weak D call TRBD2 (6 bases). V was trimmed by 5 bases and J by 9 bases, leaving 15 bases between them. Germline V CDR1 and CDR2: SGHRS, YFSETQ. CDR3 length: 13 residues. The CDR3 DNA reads TGCGCCAGCAGTCGGGTGACTAGTGGTGAGCAGTTCTTC. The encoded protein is CASSRVTSGEQFF.

CDR3 sequence: CASSWDSMSSYNEQFF. The DNA of the CDR3 is TGTGCCAGCAGTTGGGACAGCATGAGCTCCTACAATGAGCAGTTCTTC. The V gene is TRBV27, the J gene TRBJ2-1; 7 nucleotides line up with TRBD1. Germline V gives CDR1 MNHEY, CDR2 SMNVEV (reference sequence). The CDR3 is 16 amino acids. V shed 4 bases and J 0 bases; nucleotides not matched to a gene: 6.

The CDR3 DNA is TGTGCCAGTCGACAGGGAAACGGGGAGCTGTTTTTT. Protein sequence: CASRQGNGELFF. The chain recombines TRBV2 with TRBJ2-2; TRBD1 matches at 7 bases. The CDR3 runs 12 residues. CDR1 is SNHLY and CDR2 is FYNNEI in the germline V gene. After removal of 9 bases from V and 7 bases from J, the junction contained 5 bases not matched to a gene.

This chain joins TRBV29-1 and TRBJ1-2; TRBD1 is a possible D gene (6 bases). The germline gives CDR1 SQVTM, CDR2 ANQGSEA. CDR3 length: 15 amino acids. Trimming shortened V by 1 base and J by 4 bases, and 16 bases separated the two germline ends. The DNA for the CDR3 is TGCAGCGTTGAAGTAGAATACAGGGAACGCTATGGCTACACCTTC. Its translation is CSVEVEYRERYGYTF.

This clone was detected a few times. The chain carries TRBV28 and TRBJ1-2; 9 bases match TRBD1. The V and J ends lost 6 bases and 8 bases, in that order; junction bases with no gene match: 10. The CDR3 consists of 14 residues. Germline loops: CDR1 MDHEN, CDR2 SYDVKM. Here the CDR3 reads CASSSQGAPWGYTF. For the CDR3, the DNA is TGTGCCAGCAGCTCACAGGGGGCTCCTTGGGGCTACACCTTC.

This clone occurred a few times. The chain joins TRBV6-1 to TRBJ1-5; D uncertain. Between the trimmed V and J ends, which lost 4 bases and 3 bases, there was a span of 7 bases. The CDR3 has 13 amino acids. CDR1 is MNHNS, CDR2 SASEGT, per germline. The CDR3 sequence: CASSAAANQPQHF. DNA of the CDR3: TGTGCCAGCAGTGCCGCGGCCAATCAGCCCCAGCATTTT.

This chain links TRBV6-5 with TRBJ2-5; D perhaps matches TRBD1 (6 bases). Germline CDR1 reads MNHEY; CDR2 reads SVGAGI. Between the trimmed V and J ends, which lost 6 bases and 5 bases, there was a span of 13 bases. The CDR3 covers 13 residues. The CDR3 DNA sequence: TGTGCCAGCAGGGTAACAGGGCGTGAGACCCAGTACTTC. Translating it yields CASRVTGRETQYF.

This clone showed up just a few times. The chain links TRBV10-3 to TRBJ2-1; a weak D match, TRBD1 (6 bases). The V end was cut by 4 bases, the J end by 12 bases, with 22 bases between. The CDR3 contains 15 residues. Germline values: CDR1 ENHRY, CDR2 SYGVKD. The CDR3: CAISGDDRYNEGQFF. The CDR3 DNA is TGTGCCATCAGTGGAGACGACAGGTACAATGAGGGGCAGTTCTTC.

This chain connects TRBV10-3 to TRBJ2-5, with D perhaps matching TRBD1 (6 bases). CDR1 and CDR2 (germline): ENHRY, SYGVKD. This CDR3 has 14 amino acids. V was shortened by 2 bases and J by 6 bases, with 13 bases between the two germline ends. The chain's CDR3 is CAISEAQGRKTQYF. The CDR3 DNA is TGTGCCATCAGTGAGGCACAGGGCAGGAAGACCCAGTACTTC.

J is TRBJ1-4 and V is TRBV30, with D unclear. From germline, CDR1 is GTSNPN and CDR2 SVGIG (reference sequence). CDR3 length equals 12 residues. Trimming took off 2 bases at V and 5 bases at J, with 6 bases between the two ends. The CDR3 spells CAWSFQNEKLFF. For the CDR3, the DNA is TGTGCCTGGAGTTTTCAAAATGAAAAACTGTTTTTT.

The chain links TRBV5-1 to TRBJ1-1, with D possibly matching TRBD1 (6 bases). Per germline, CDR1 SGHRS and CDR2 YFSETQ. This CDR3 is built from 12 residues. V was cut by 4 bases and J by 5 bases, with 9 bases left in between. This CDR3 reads CASSQGGTEAFF. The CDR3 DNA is TGCGCCAGCAGCCAAGGGGGTACTGAAGCTTTCTTT.

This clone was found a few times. Written as DNA, the CDR3 is TGTGCCAGCAGTACAGCGGGGGGAGGCACAGATACGCAGTATTTT. It encodes CASSTAGGGTDTQYF. The rearrangement uses TRBV5-4 and TRBJ2-3; 9 bases map to TRBD2. Per germline, CDR1 SGHNT and CDR2 YYREEE (reference sequence). With V trimmed by 5 bases and J by 1 base, 5 bases remained unmatched. The CDR3 runs 15 residues.

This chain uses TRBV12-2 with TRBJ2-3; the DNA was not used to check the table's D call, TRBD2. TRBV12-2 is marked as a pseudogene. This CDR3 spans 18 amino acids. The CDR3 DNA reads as TGTGCAAGTCGCTTGTTACGGGAGCATCCCAGAAGCACAGATACGCAGTATTTT. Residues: CASRLLREHPRSTDTQYF.

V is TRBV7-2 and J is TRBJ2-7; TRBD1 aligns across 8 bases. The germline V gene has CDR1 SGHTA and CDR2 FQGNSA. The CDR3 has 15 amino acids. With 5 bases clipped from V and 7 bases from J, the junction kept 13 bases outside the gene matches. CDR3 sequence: CASSPGTGRVYEQYF. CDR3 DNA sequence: TGTGCCAGCAGCCCCGGGACAGGACGGGTGTATGAGCAGTACTTC.

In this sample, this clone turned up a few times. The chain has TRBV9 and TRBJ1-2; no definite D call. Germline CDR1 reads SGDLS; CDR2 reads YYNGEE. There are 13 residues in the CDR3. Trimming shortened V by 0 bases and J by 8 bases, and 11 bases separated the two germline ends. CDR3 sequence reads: CASSVVGVEGYTF. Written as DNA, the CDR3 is TGTGCCAGCAGCGTAGTCGGGGTCGAAGGCTACACCTTC.

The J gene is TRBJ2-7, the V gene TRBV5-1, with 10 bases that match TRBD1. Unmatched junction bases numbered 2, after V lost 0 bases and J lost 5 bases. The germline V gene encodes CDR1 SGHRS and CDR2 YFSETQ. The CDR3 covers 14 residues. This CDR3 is CASSLGQGANEQYF. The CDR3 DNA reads TGCGCCAGCAGCTTGGGACAGGGGGCTAACGAGCAGTACTTC.

The CDR3 spells CASSLAGWDYGYTF. CDR3 nucleotide sequence: TGTGCCAGCAGCCTGGCGGGGTGGGACTATGGCTACACCTTC. The chain is built from TRBV5-6 and TRBJ1-2; unclear D gene. The CDR3 has 14 residues. Per germline, CDR1 SGHDT and CDR2 YYEEEE. V was shortened by 4 bases and J by 3 bases, with 13 bases between the two germline ends.

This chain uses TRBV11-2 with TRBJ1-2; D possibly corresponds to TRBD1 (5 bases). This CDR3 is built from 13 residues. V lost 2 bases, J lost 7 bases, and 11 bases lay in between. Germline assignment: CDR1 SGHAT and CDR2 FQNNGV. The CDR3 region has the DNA TGTGCCAGCAGCTTATTGGGGGGAGGTGGCTACACCTTC. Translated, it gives CASSLLGGGGYTF.

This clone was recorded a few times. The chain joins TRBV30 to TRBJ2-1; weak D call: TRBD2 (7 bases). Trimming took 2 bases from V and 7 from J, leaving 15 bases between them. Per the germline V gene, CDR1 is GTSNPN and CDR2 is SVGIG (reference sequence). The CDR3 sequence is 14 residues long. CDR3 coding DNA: TGTGCCTGGAGTCTCGGCGGGGGCGGAAATGAGCAGTTCTTC. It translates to CAWSLGGGGNEQFF.

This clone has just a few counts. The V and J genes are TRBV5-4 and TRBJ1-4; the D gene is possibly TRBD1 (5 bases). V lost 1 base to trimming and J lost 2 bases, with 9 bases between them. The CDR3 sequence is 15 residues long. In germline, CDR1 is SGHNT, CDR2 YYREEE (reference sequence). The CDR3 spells CASSLQGTTNEKLFF. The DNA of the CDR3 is TGTGCCAGCAGCTTGCAGGGTACGACTAATGAAAAACTGTTTTTT.

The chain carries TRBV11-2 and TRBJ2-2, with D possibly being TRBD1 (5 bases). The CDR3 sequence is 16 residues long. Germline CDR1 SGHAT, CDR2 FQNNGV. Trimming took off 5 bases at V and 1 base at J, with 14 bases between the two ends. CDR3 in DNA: TGTGCCAGCAGCCCGCCCGGCAGGGTGAACACCGGGGAGCTGTTTTTT. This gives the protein CASSPPGRVNTGELFF. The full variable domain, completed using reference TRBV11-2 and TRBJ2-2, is EAGVAQSPRYKIIEKRQSVAFWCNPISGHATLYWYQQILGQGPKLLIQFQNNGVVDDSQLPKDRFSAERLKGVDSTLKIQPAKLEDSAVYLCASSPPGRVNTGELFFGEGSRLTVL.

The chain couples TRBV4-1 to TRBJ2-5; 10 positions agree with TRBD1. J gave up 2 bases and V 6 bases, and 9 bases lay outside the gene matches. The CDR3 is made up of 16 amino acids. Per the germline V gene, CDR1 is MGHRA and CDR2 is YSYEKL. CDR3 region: CASSQPGQGSQETQYF. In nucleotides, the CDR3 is TGCGCCAGCAGTCAGCCGGGACAGGGGTCACAAGAGACCCAGTACTTC.

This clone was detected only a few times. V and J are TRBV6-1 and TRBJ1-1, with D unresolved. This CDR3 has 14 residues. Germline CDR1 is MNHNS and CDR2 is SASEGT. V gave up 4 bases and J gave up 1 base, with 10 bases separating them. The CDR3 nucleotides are TGTGCCAGCAGTGCCCGAGAGAGGAACACTGAAGCTTTCTTT. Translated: CASSARERNTEAFF.

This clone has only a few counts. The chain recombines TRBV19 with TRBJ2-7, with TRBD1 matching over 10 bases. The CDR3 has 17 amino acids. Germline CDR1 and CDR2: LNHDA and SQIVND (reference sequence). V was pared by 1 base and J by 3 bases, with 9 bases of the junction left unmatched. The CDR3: CASSIAPPGQGYYEQYF. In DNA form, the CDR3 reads TGTGCCAGTAGTATAGCCCCACCGGGACAGGGGTACTACGAGCAGTACTTC.

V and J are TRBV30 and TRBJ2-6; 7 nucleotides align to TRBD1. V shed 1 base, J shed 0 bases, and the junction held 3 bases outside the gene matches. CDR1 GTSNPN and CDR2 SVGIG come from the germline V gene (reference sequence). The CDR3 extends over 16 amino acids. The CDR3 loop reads CAWSEQGPSGANVLTF. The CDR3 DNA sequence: TGTGCCTGGAGTGAACAGGGGCCCTCTGGGGCCAACGTCCTGACTTTC. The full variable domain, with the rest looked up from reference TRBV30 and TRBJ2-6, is SQTIHQWPATLVQPVGSPLSLECTVEGTSNPNLYWYRQAAGRGLQLLFYSVGIGQISSEVPQNLSASRPQDRQFILSSKKLLLSDSGFYLCAWSEQGPSGANVLTFGAGSRLTVL.

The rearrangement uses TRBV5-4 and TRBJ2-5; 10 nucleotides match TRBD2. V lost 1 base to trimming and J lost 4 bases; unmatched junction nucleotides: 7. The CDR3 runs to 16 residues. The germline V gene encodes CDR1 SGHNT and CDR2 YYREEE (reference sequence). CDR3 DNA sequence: TGTGCCAGCAGCTTGAGCCGAGCGGGAGGGGCAGAGACCCAGTACTTC. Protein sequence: CASSLSRAGGAETQYF. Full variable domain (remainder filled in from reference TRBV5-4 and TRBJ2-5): ETGVTQSPTHLIKTRGQQVTLRCSSQSGHNTVSWYQQALGQGPQFIFQYYREEENGRGNFPPRFSGLQFPNYSSELNVNALELDDSALYLCASSLSRAGGAETQYFGPGTRLLVL.